The clone carrying this TCR beta chain appeared once. These data are taken from a study of blood T cell repertoires in COVID-19. Assay used: immunoSEQ multiplex PCR; TCRdb lists only in-frame clones, some missing. The table shows more than 85,000 clones, with under 90% occurring only once. With 0 bases removed from V and 0 bases from J, the gap between germline ends came to 10 bases. The V gene's germline CDR1 is SGHKS and CDR2 YYEKEE (reference sequence). The CDR3 consists of 16 residues. Sequencing was performed on peripheral blood. This sequence originates from a man of 80 years or more with acute or convalescent COVID-19. This chain uses TRBV5-5 with TRBJ1-3; D call uncertain. CDR3 amino acids: CASSLGRVASGNTIYF. The CDR3, as DNA: TGTGCCAGCAGCTTGGGGCGGGTCGCCTCTGGAAACACCATATATTTT.